Listed below are T cell receptor beta chains from one sample, sequenced in a study of T-cell reconstitution after alpha-beta-depleted transplantation in children. TCRdb re-called the PCR reads with MiXCR, one entry per CDR3 protein. The sample includes 900,000 or so distinct CDR3 sequences, around 17% of them seen just once. The sequencing used PBMCs, mostly from graft donor cells, collected 360 days after TCRalphabeta/CD19-depleted stem cell transplant. Receptor source: a male patient younger than 18 who had a stem cell transplant for acute lymphoblastic leukemia, so the T cells may come from the graft donor. CDR3s include the opening cysteine and the closing phenylalanine or tryptophan. The D gene is left open where the match is weak. The size field is filled for only some rows; it gives once, few, many or a size class.

J | V | size | D | CDR3 | DNA
TRBJ2-7 | TRBV5-1 | few | - | CASSLAGDREQYF | TGCGCCAGCAGCTTGGCCGGGGACCGTGAGCAGTACTTC
TRBJ1-1 | TRBV3-1 | - | TRBD1 | CASRGDRATEAFF | TGTGCCAGCAGAGGGGACAGGGCCACTGAAGCTTTCTTT
TRBJ2-7 | TRBV15 | few | TRBD2 | CATSRGPGLAGPEQYF | TGTGCCACCAGCAGAGGACCGGGACTAGCGGGACCTGAGCAGTACTTC
TRBJ2-2 | TRBV21-1 | - | - | CAVREGAGTGELFF | TGTGCCGTCAGGGAGGGGGCGGGCACCGGGGAGCTGTTTTTT
TRBJ2-5 | TRBV29-1 | - | - | CSVEDRQWGVQETQYF | TGCAGCGTTGAAGATCGTCAATGGGGGGTCCAAGAGACCCAGTACTTC
TRBJ1-6 | TRBV3-1 | many | - | CASSPRPHSPLHF | TGTGCCAGCAGCCCGAGGCCTCATTCACCCCTCCACTTT
TRBJ2-3 | TRBV4-1 | - | - | CASSQPTAKYTDTQYF | TGCGCCAGCAGCCAGCCGACAGCCAAATACACAGATACGCAGTATTTT
TRBJ1-1 | TRBV5-1 | few | - | CASSLTEGPRGRAFF | TGCGCCAGCAGCTTAACAGAGGGGCCCCGGGGTCGAGCTTTCTTT
TRBJ1-1 | TRBV5-1 | many | - | CASSLGGQGAEAFF | TGCGCCAGCAGCTTGGGAGGGCAAGGCGCTGAAGCTTTCTTT
TRBJ2-7 | TRBV7-6 | few | - | CASSHLGWVEQYF | TGTGCCAGCAGCCACTTGGGTTGGGTCGAGCAGTACTTC
TRBJ2-2 | TRBV5-1 | - | TRBD2 | CASSKTGTSESGELFF | TGCGCCAGCAGCAAAACCGGGACTAGCGAATCCGGGGAGCTGTTTTTT
TRBJ2-7 | TRBV5-1 | few | - | CASSLGTAVEYEQYF | TGCGCCAGCAGCTTGGGGACTGCCGTAGAGTACGAGCAGTACTTC
TRBJ2-5 | TRBV5-8 | - | TRBD2 | CARGLAGGRTQYF | TGTGCCAGGGGACTAGCGGGAGGACGTACCCAGTACTTC
TRBJ2-5 | TRBV20-1 | few | TRBD2 | CSARVSLAGGAGETQYF | TGCAGTGCTAGAGTATCTCTAGCGGGAGGGGCGGGAGAGACCCAGTACTTC
TRBJ2-1 | TRBV7-8 | - | - | CASRLSTGVLSNEQFF | TGTGCCAGCCGCCTCTCCACGGGGGTACTGTCCAATGAGCAGTTCTTC
TRBJ1-4 | TRBV11-1 | - | TRBD1 | CASSQRQGATNEKLFF | TGTGCCAGCAGCCAAAGACAGGGCGCAACTAATGAAAAACTGTTTTTT
TRBJ2-1 | TRBV4-1 | few | TRBD2 | CASSQETSGWYNEQFF | TGCGCCAGCAGCCAAGAGACTAGCGGGTGGTACAATGAGCAGTTCTTC
TRBJ2-1 | TRBV24-1 | few | - | CATSDFSYYNEQFF | TGTGCCACCAGTGATTTTAGCTACTACAATGAGCAGTTCTTC
TRBJ1-1 | TRBV24-1 | few | - | CATSPNHRAWDTEAFF | TGTGCCACCAGTCCAAACCACAGAGCGTGGGACACTGAAGCTTTCTTT
TRBJ1-2 | TRBV7-3 | - | TRBD1 | CASSPRQGSDYGYTF | TGTGCCAGCAGCCCTCGACAGGGGTCGGACTATGGCTACACCTTC
TRBJ2-3 | TRBV2 | - | - | CASSEVGLASHTQYF | TGTGCCAGCAGTGAAGTTGGGCTAGCGTCCCATACGCAGTATTTT
TRBJ2-1 | TRBV19 | - | - | CASSIAQGNSYNEQFF | TGTGCCAGTAGTATAGCTCAGGGGAACTCCTACAATGAGCAGTTCTTC
TRBJ1-1 | TRBV7-3 | few | TRBD1 | CASSPSPGGTEAFF | TGTGCCAGCAGCCCTTCCCCAGGGGGCACTGAAGCTTTCTTT
TRBJ2-1 | TRBV5-1 | many | TRBD2 | CASSPGLAGVDNEQFF | TGCGCCAGCAGCCCGGGACTAGCGGGCGTCGACAATGAGCAGTTCTTC
TRBJ2-1 | TRBV15 | - | - | CATSLAYNEQFF | TGTGCCACCAGCCTTGCTTACAATGAGCAGTTCTTC
TRBJ1-5 | TRBV4-1 | many | - | CASSQDWIGASNQPQHF | TGCGCCAGCAGCCAAGATTGGATAGGGGCAAGCAATCAGCCCCAGCATTTT
TRBJ2-7 | TRBV4-1 | - | - | CASSASALSYEQYF | TGCGCCAGCAGCGCGTCTGCTCTCTCCTACGAGCAGTACTTC
TRBJ2-1 | TRBV5-1 | many | - | CASSLIWSVYEQFF | TGCGCCAGCAGCTTGATTTGGTCGGTTTATGAGCAGTTCTTC
TRBJ2-1 | TRBV3-1 | - | TRBD2 | CASSPPVGLGYNEQFF | TGTGCCAGCAGCCCACCGGTAGGACTAGGATACAATGAGCAGTTCTTC
TRBJ2-3 | TRBV20-1 | - | - | CSAGDSGSRMGDTQYF | TGCAGTGCTGGGGACAGCGGGAGTCGGATGGGGGATACGCAGTATTTT
TRBJ2-2 | TRBV12-3/TRBV12-4 | - | TRBD2 | CASSLLGGGNTGELFF | TGTGCCAGCAGCCTGCTGGGCGGGGGAAACACCGGGGAGCTGTTTTTT
TRBJ2-1 | TRBV18 | - | - | CASSRSGARGVYNEQFF | TGTGCCAGCTCACGATCAGGGGCCCGGGGAGTATACAATGAGCAGTTCTTC
TRBJ2-7 | TRBV12-3/TRBV12-4 | many | TRBD2 | CASSSVAGGPYEQYF | TGTGCCAGCAGTTCGGTAGCGGGAGGGCCCTACGAGCAGTACTTC
TRBJ2-6 | TRBV12-3/TRBV12-4 | few | - | CASSFARISGANVLTF | TGTGCCAGCAGTTTCGCTCGGATCTCTGGGGCCAACGTCCTGACTTTC
TRBJ2-1 | TRBV12-5 | - | TRBD2 | CASGLILGSGNSYNEQFF | TGTGCTAGTGGTTTGATACTCGGAAGCGGGAACTCCTACAATGAGCAGTTCTTC
TRBJ2-1 | TRBV15 | - | - | CATSRDRENEQFF | TGTGCCACCAGCAGAGATCGGGAGAACGAGCAGTTCTTC
TRBJ2-7 | TRBV29-1 | few | TRBD2 | CSVGIAGVHYEQYF | TGCAGCGTTGGAATAGCGGGAGTCCACTACGAGCAGTACTTC
TRBJ2-3 | TRBV20-1 | many | - | CSARQTWTDTQYF | TGCAGTGCTAGACAGACATGGACAGATACGCAGTATTTT
TRBJ1-1 | TRBV12-3/TRBV12-4 | - | TRBD1 | CASSDRGPAEAFF | TGTGCCAGCAGCGACAGGGGGCCCGCTGAAGCTTTCTTT
TRBJ1-6 | TRBV9 | few | - | CASSVFENSPLHF | TGTGCCAGCAGCGTATTCGAGAATTCACCCCTCCACTTT
TRBJ2-7 | TRBV7-2 | - | - | CASSLDPSSNEQYF | TGTGCCAGCAGCTTAGATCCGTCGAGTAACGAGCAGTACTTC
TRBJ2-2 | TRBV12-3/TRBV12-4 | many | - | CASSLQGTPGELFF | TGTGCCAGCAGTTTGCAAGGGACCCCCGGGGAGCTGTTTTTT
TRBJ2-2 | TRBV19 | few | - | CASSATGNTGELFF | TGTGCCAGTAGTGCCACAGGGAACACCGGGGAGCTGTTTTTT
TRBJ2-7 | TRBV12-3/TRBV12-4 | few | TRBD1 | CASSHGTGHEGSYEQYF | TGTGCCAGCAGCCACGGGACAGGACATGAGGGCTCCTACGAGCAGTACTTC
TRBJ2-7 | TRBV4-1 | - | - | CASSQFPQGLNVEQYF | TGCGCCAGCAGCCAGTTTCCTCAGGGGCTTAACGTCGAGCAGTACTTC
TRBJ2-1 | TRBV7-3 | - | - | CASSIFILGGRNEQFF | TGTGCCAGCAGCATCTTTATTTTGGGGGGCCGGAATGAGCAGTTCTTC
TRBJ2-1 | TRBV20-1 | many | - | CSATTPGTSYNEQFF | TGCAGTGCTACCACCCCTGGTACCTCCTACAATGAGCAGTTCTTC
TRBJ2-7 | TRBV7-9 | few | - | CASSPSETYEQYF | TGTGCCAGCAGCCCCTCAGAGACCTACGAGCAGTACTTC
TRBJ2-1 | TRBV5-1 | - | - | CANSPGHEQFF | TGCGCCAACTCGCCGGGACATGAGCAGTTCTTC
TRBJ1-1 | TRBV29-1 | - | TRBD1 | CSVEGQGWDTEAFF | TGCAGCGTCGAAGGACAGGGATGGGACACTGAAGCTTTCTTT
TRBJ1-2 | TRBV5-5 | - | - | CASSSPLSLGGGYTF | TGTGCCAGCAGCTCCCCTCTATCCTTGGGGGGTGGCTACACCTTC
TRBJ2-6 | TRBV11-2 | - | TRBD1 | CASSPLGGPGANVLTF | TGTGCCAGCAGCCCTTTAGGGGGCCCCGGGGCCAACGTCCTGACTTTC
TRBJ2-1 | TRBV11-2 | few | - | CASSPPLGALSSYNEQFF | TGTGCCAGCAGCCCTCCGCTGGGGGCCCTGAGCTCCTACAATGAGCAGTTCTTC
TRBJ2-1 | TRBV7-9 | many | - | CASSLVLGYNEQFF | TGTGCCAGCAGCCTCGTATTGGGCTACAATGAGCAGTTCTTC